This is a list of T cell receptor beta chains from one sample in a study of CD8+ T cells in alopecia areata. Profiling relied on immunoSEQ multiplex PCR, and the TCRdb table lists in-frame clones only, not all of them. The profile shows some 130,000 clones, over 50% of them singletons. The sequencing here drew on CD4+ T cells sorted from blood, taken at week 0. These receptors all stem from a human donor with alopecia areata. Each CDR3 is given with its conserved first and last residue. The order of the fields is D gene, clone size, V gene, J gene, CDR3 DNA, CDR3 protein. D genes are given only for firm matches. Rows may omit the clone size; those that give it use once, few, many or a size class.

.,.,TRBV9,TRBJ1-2,TGTGCCAGCAGCGTGATACAGCGGTCTGGCTACACCTTC,CASSVIQRSGYTF
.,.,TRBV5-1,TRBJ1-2,TGCGCCAGCAACTTGGAGTCAGGGGCTTCCCGGCTATGGAGCTACACCTTC,CASNLESGASRLWSYTF
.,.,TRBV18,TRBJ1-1,TGTGCCAGCTCACCCTTTCGGGAGGAGATGATCATGGGCACTGAAGCTTTCTTT,CASSPFREEMIMGTEAFF
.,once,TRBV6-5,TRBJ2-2,TGTGCCAGTTGCGAAGGAGGGATGAACACCGGGGAGCTGTTTTTT,CASCEGGMNTGELFF
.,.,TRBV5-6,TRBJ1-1,TGTGCCAGCAGCCCGGACGCGGGGCTGAACACTGAAGCTTTCTTT,CASSPDAGLNTEAFF
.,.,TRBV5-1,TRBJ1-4,TGCGCCAGCAGCTTGAATCAAAATGGCGGAAATGAAAAACTGTTTTTT,CASSLNQNGGNEKLFF
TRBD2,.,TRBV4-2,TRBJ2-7,TGTGCCAGCAGCCAGGCTACTAGCGGGGGCTCCTACGAGCAGTACTTC,CASSQATSGGSYEQYF
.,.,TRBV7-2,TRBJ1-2,TGTGCCAGCAGCTTAGGGCAGGGTGACGGCTACACCTTC,CASSLGQGDGYTF
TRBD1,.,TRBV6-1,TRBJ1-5,TGTGCCAGCAGTGGACAGGGTCGCCAGCCCCAGCATTTT,CASSGQGRQPQHF
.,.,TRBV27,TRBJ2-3,TGTGCCAGCAGTTTTATGGCGGATAGCTCCCCAGATACGCAGTATTTT,CASSFMADSSPDTQYF
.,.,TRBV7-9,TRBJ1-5,TGTGCCAGCAGTCAACCTAGTGAACCCCAGCATTTT,CASSQPSEPQHF
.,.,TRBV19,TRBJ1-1,TGTGCCACTTCCCACCCCGACAGGACGAACACTGAAGCTTTCTTT,CATSHPDRTNTEAFF
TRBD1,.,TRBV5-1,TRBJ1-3,TGCGCCAGCAGCTTGGGCGGGACAGACAACTCTGGAAACACCATATATTTT,CASSLGGTDNSGNTIYF
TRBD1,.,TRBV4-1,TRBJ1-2,TGCGCCAGCAGCCAAGCGGGACAGGGGGCGATCTATGGCTACACCTTC,CASSQAGQGAIYGYTF
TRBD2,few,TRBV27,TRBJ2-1,TGTGCCAGCAGTTCTAGCGGGAGGTCCTACAATGAGCAGTTCTTC,CASSSSGRSYNEQFF
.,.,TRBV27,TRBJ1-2,TGTGCCAGCAGCCGGAGTCCAGGGGATGGCTACACCTTC,CASSRSPGDGYTF
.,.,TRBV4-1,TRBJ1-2,TGCGCCAGCAGCCAAGAAGGGGCAGTCTCCTATGGCTACACCTTC,CASSQEGAVSYGYTF
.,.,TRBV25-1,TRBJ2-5,TGTGCCAGCAGTCTTAAAGAGACCCAGTACTTC,CASSLKETQYF
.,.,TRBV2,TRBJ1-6,TGTGCCAGCAGTGACGGGGGCCGCTCCTATAATTCACCCCTCCACTTT,CASSDGGRSYNSPLHF
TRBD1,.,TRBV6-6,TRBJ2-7,TGTGCCAGCAGTTACCGGGACAGCCACGAGCAGTACTTC,CASSYRDSHEQYF
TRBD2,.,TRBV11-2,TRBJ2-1,TGTGCCAGCAGCTTACCGGGGGGTGAGCAGTTCTTC,CASSLPGGEQFF
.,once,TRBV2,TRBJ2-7,TGTGCCAGCAGTGATTGGACGGTACTTCGGGACGAGCAGTACTTC,CASSDWTVLRDEQYF
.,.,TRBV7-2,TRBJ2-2,TGTGCCAGCAGCTTAGCAGGGCTAGCGCTCACCGGGGAGCTGTTTTTT,CASSLAGLALTGELFF
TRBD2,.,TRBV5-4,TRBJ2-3,TGTGCCAGCAGCTTGGTCGCGGGGGGGCCTGGAGATACGCAGTATTTT,CASSLVAGGPGDTQYF
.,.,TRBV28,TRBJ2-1,TGTGCCAGCACCCCTACCAGGGATGAGCAGTTCTTC,CASTPTRDEQFF
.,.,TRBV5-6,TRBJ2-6,TGTGCCAGCAGCTTGGTGGGCCCCCACTCTGGGGCCAACGTCCTGACTTTC,CASSLVGPHSGANVLTF
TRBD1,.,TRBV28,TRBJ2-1,TGTGCCAGCAGTTTCGTTGGGACAGGGAAGCAGTTCTTC,CASSFVGTGKQFF
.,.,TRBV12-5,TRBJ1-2,TGTGCTAGTGGTTTTAGTTCCGCAGTTGGTGGCTACACCTTC,CASGFSSAVGGYTF
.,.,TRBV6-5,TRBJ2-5,TGTGCCAGCACGGTAGGAGAGACCCAGTACTTC,CASTVGETQYF
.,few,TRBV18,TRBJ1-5,TGTGCCAGCTCACCACTTGAGGGAACAGCGAATCAGCCCCAGCATTTT,CASSPLEGTANQPQHF